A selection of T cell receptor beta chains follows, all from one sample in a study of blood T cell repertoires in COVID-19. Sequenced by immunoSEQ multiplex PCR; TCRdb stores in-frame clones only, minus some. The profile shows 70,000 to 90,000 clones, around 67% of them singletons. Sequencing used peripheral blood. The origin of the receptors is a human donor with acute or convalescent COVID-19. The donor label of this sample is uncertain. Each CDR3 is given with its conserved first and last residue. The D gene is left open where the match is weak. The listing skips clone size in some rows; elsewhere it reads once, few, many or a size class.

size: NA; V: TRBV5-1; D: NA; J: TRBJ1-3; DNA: TGCGCCAGCAGCTTGCAGGGGAAAGCTGGAAACACCATATATTTT; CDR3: CASSLQGKAGNTIYF
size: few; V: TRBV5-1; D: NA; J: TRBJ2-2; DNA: TGCGCCAGCAGCCCGGGCGAGGGCATGCACACCGGGGAGCTGTTTTTT; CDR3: CASSPGEGMHTGELFF
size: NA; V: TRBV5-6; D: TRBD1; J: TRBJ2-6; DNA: TGTGCCAGCAGGGGACAGGGGGGCGCTGGGGCCAACGTCCTGACTTTC; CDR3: CASRGQGGAGANVLTF
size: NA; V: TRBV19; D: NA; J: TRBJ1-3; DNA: TGTGCCAGTTACCAAACCGGCAGGGCTGGAAACACCATATATTTT; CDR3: CASYQTGRAGNTIYF
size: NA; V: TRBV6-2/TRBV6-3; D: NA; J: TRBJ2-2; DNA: TGTGCCAGCAGTTTGGAGGGCCACACCGGGGAGCTGTTTTTT; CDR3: CASSLEGHTGELFF
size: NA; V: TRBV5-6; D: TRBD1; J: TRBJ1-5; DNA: TGTGCCAGCAGCTTGGGGCCAGGGGGTCAGCCCCAGCATTTT; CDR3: CASSLGPGGQPQHF
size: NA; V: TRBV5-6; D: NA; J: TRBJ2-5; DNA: TGTGCCAGCAGCTACCGACGGGGAGGGACCCAGTACTTC; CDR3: CASSYRRGGTQYF
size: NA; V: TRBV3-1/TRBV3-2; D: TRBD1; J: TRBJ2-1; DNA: TGTGCCAGCAGCCAAGGGGGACAGGGAGATGAGCAGTTCTTC; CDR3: CASSQGGQGDEQFF
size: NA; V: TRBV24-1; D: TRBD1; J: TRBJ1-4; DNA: TGTGCCACCAGTGATTGGGACAGGGGCAAACTGTTTTTT; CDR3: CATSDWDRGKLFF
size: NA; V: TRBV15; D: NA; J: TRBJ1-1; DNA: TGTGCCACCAGTCGAGGGGGGGGAAACACTGAAGCTTTCTTT; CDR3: CATSRGGGNTEAFF
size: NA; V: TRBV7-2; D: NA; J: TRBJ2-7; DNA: TGTGCCAGCAGCCTGGGGGGGGCACAGGCCTCCTACGAGCAGTACTTC; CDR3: CASSLGGAQASYEQYF
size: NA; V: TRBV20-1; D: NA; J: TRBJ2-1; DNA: TGCAGTGGCCCCCACAGCAATGAGCAGTTCTTC; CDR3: CSGPHSNEQFF
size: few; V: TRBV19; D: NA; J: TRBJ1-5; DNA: TGTGCCAGTCAACACCTTAATCAGCCCCAGCATTTT; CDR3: CASQHLNQPQHF
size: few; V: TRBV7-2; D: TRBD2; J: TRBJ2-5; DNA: TGTGCCAGCAGCTTAGGGAGCGGGGCACAAGAGACCCAGTACTTC; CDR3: CASSLGSGAQETQYF
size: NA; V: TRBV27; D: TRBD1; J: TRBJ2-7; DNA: TGTGCCAGCAGTTTAAAAGGGACAGAGCGGTACGAGCAGTACTTC; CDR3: CASSLKGTERYEQYF
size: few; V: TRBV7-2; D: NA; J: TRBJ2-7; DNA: TGTGCCAGCAGCTCGGGACACCCGAGGGAGCAGTACTTC; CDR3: CASSSGHPREQYF
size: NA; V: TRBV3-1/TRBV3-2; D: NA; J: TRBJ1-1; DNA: TGTGCCAGCAGCCAAGATTATGCCGGGAGGGGCACTGAAGCTTTCTTT; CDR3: CASSQDYAGRGTEAFF
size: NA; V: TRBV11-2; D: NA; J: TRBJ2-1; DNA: TGTGCCAGCAGCCCCCGGGGTCACAGCTCCTACAATGAGCAGTTCTTC; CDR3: CASSPRGHSSYNEQFF
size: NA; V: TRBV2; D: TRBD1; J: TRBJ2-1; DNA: TGTGCCAGCAGCGACAGGGGGGGGAGTGGTGAGCAGTTCTTC; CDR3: CASSDRGGSGEQFF
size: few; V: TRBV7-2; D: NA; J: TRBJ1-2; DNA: TGTGCCAGCAGCTTAACGTGGGCGATGGATGGCTACACCTTC; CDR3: CASSLTWAMDGYTF
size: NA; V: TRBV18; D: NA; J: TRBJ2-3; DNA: TGTGCCAGCTCACCAGCTGGGGCGGGGATGGGCACAGATACGCAGTATTTT; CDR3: CASSPAGAGMGTDTQYF
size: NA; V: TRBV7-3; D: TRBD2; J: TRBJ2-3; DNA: TGTGCCAGCAGCCCCTCTAGCGGATCCACAGATACGCAGTATTTT; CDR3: CASSPSSGSTDTQYF
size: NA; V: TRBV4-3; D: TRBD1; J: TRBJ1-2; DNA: TGCGCCAGCAGCCTTGCCGGGACAGGGGTCGGCTACACCTTC; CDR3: CASSLAGTGVGYTF
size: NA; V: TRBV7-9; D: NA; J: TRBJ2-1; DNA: TGTGCCAGCAGCTTAGCGGCTCCAAATGAGCAGTTCTTC; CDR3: CASSLAAPNEQFF
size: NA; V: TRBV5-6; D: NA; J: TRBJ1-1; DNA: TGTGCCAGCAGCTTGGACAGGAACACTGAAGCTTTCTTT; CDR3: CASSLDRNTEAFF
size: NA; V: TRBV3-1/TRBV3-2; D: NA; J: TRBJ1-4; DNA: TGTGCCAGCAGCCAAGGAGGAGGGGCAGGGGAAAAACTGTTTTTT; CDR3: CASSQGGGAGEKLFF
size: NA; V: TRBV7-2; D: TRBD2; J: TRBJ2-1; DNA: TGTGCCAGCAGCTTAGAGGGGACTAGCGGGAGGTGGAATGAGCAGTTCTTC; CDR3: CASSLEGTSGRWNEQFF
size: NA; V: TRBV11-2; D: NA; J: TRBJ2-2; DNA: TGTGCCAGCACCCAGACGAGGGTTAACACCGGGGAGCTGTTTTTT; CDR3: CASTQTRVNTGELFF
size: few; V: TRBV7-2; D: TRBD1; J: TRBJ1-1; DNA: TGTGCCAGCAGCCTTTTAGGGACAGCGGCGAACACTGAAGCTTTCTTT; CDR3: CASSLLGTAANTEAFF
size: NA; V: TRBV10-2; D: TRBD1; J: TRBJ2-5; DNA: TGCGCCAGCAGTGAGCCGGGACAGCAAGAGACCCAGTACTTC; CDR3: CASSEPGQQETQYF
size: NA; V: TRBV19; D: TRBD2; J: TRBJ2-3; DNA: TGTGCCAGTAGCGGGGGGGCGTCGCGCAGCACAGATACGCAGTATTTT; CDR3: CASSGGASRSTDTQYF